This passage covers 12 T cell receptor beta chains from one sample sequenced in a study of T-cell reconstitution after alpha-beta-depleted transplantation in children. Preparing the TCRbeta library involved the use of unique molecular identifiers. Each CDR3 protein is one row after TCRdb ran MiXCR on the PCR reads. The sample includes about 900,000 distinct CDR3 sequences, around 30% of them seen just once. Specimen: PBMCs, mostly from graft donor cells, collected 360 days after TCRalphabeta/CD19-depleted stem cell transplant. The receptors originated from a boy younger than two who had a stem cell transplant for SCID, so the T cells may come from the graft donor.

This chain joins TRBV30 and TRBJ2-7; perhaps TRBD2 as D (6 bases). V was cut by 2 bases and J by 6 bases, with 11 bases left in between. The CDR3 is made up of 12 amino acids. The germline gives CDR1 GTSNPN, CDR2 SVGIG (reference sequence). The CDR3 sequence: CAWSLLGGEQYF. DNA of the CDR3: TGTGCCTGGAGTCTTCTGGGGGGCGAGCAGTACTTC.

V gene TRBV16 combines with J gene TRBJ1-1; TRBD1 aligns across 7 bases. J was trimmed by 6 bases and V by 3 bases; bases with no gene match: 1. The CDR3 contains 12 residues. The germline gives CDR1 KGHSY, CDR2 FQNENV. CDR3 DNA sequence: TGTGCCAGCAGCCACGGGACAGCTGAAGCTTTCTTT. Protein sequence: CASSHGTAEAFF.

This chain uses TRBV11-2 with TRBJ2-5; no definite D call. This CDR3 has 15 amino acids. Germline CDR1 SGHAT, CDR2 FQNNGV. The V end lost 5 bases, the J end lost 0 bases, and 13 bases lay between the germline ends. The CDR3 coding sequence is TGTGCCAGCAGCCGAACTTTTTTGTACCAAGAGACCCAGTACTTC. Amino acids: CASSRTFLYQETQYF.

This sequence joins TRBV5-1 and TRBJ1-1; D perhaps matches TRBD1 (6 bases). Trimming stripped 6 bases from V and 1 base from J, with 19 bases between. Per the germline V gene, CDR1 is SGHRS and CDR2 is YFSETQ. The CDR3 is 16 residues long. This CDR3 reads CASKPLGGLGNTEAFF. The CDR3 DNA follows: TGCGCCAGCAAGCCTTTAGGGGGGCTGGGGAACACTGAAGCTTTCTTT.

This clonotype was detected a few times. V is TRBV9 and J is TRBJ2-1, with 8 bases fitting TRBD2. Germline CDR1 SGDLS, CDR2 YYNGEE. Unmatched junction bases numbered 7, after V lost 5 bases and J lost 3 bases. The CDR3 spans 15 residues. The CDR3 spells CASSGGAGVYNEQFF. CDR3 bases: TGTGCCAGCAGTGGGGGAGCGGGGGTCTACAATGAGCAGTTCTTC. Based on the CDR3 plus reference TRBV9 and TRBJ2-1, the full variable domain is DSGVTQTPKHLITATGQRVTLRCSPRSGDLSVYWYQQSLDQGLQFLIQYYNGEERAKGNILERFSAQQFPDLHSELNLSSLELGDSALYFCASSGGAGVYNEQFFGPGTRLTVL.

CDR3 amino acids: CSAVRQGPDTQYF. The DNA of the CDR3 is TGCAGCGCCGTTAGACAGGGGCCAGATACGCAGTATTTT. V and J are TRBV29-1 and TRBJ2-3, with 8 bases identical to TRBD1. Looked up from germline, CDR1 is SQVTM and CDR2 is ANQGSEA. V lost 7 bases, J lost 4 bases, and 7 bases stayed unmatched. This CDR3 contains 13 residues.

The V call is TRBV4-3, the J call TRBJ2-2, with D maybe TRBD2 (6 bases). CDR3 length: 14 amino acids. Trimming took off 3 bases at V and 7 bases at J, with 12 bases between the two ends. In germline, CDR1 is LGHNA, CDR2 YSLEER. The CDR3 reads CASSQSTGGGELFF. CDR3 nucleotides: TGCGCCAGCAGCCAGTCGACCGGGGGCGGGGAGCTGTTTTTT.

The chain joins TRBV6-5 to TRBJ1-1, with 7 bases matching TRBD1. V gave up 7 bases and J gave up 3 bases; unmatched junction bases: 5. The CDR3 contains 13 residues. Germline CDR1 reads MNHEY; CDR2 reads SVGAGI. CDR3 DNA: TGTGCCAGCACCCGGACAGGCTACACTGAAGCTTTCTTT. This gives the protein CASTRTGYTEAFF.

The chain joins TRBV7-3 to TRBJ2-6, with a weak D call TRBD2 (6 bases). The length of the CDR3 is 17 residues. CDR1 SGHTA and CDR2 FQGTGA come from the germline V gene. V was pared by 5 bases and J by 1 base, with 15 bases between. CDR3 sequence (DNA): TGTGCCAGCAGCCCGCGGGGACCGACGTCTGGGGCCAACGTCCTGACTTTC. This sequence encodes CASSPRGPTSGANVLTF.

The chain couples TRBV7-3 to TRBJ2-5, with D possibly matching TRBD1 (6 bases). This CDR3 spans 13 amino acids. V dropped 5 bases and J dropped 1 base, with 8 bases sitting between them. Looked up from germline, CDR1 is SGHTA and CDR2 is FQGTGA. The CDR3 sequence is CASSRQVQETQYF. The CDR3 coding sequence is TGTGCCAGCAGCCGACAGGTCCAAGAGACCCAGTACTTC.

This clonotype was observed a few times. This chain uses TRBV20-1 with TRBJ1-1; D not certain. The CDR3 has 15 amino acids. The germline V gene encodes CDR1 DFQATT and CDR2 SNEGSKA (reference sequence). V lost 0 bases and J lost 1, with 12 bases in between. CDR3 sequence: CSARDRKGSNTEAFF. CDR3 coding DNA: TGCAGTGCTAGAGATCGAAAGGGATCGAACACTGAAGCTTTCTTT.

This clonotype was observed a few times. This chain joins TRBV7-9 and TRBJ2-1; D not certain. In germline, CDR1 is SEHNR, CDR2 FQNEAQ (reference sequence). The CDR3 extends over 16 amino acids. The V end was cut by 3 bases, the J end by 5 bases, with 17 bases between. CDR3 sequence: CASSFISSYSDNEQFF. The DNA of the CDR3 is TGTGCCAGCAGCTTTATTAGCTCGTACAGTGACAATGAGCAGTTCTTC.